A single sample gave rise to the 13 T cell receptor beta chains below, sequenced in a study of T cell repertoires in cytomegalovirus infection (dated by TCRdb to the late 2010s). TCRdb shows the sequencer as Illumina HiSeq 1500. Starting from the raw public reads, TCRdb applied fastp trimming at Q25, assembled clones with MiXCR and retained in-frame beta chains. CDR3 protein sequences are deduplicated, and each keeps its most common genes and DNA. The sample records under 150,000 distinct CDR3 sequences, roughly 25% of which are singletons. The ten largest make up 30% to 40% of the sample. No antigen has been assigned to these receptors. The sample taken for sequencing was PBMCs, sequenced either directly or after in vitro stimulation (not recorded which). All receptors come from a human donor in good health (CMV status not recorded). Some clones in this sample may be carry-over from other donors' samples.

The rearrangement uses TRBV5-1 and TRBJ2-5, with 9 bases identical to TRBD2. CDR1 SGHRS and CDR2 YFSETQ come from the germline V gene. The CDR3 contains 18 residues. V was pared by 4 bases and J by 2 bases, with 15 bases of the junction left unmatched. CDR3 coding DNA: TGCGCCAGCAGCCACCCCACGAGTAGCGGGAGAGTTCAAGAGACCCAGTACTTC. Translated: CASSHPTSSGRVQETQYF.

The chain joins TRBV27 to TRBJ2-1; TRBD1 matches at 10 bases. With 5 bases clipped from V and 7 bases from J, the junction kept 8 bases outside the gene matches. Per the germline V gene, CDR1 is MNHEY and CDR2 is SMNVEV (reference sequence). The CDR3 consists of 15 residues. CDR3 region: CASSAGTGDGNEQFF. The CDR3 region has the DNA TGTGCCAGCAGTGCCGGGACAGGGGACGGGAATGAGCAGTTCTTC.

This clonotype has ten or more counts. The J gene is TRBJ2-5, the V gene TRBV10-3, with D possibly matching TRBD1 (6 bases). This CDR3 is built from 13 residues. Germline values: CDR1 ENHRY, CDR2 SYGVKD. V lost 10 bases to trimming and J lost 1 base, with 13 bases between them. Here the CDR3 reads CATLGTIQETQYF. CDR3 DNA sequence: TGTGCCACCCTCGGGACAATCCAAGAGACCCAGTACTTC.

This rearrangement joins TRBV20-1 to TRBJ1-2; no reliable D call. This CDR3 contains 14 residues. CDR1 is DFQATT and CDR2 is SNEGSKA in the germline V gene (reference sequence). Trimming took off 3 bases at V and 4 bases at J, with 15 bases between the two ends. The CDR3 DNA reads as TGCAGTGCTAGGCCCCCCGGCCGGATCTATGGCTACACCTTC. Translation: CSARPPGRIYGYTF.

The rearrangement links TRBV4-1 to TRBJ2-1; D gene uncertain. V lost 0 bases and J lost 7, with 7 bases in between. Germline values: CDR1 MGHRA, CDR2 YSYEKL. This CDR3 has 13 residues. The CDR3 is CASSQDKSNEQFF. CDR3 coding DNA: TGCGCCAGCAGCCAAGATAAGTCAAATGAGCAGTTCTTC.

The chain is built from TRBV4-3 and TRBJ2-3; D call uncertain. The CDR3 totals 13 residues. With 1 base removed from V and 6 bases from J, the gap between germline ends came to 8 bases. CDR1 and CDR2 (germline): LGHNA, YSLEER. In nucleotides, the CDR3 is TGCGCCAGCAGCCAAGTGGCTCTTGATACGCAGTATTTT. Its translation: CASSQVALDTQYF.

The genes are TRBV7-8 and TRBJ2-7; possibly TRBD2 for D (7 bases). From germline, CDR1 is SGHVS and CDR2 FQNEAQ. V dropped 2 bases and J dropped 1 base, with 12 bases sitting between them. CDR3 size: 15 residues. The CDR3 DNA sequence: TGTGCCAGCAGCTTATCGGGGAGGGGGTCCTACGAGCAGTACGTC. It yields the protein CASSLSGRGSYEQYV.

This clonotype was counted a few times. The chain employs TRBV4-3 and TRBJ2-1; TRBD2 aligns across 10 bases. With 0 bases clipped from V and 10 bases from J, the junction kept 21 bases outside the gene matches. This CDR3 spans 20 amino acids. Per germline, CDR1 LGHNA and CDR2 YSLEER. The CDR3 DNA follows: TGCGCCAGCAGCCAAGATTGGTTCGGAAGGTTAAGCGGGAGGGCCAACGAGCAGTTCTTC. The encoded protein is CASSQDWFGRLSGRANEQFF.

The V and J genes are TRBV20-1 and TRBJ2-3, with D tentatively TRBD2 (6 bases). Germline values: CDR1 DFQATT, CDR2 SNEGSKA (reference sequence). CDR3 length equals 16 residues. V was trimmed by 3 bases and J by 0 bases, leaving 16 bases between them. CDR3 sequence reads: CSASPREALSTDTQYF. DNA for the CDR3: TGCAGTGCTAGCCCCAGGGAGGCCCTTAGCACAGATACGCAGTATTTT.

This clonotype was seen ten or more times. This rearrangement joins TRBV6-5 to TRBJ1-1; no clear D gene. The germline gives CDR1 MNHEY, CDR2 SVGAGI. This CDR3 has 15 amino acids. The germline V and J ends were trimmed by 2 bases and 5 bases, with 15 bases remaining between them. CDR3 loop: CASSYQDGMGTEAFF. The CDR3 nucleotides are TGTGCCAGCAGTTACCAGGACGGGATGGGAACTGAAGCTTTCTTT.

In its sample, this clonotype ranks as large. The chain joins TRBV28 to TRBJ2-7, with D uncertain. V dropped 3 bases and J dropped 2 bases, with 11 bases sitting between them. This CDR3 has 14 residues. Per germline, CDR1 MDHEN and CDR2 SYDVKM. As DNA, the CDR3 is TGTGCCAGCAGTTTCGCGGTGTCCCCCTACGAGCAGTACGTC. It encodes CASSFAVSPYEQYV.

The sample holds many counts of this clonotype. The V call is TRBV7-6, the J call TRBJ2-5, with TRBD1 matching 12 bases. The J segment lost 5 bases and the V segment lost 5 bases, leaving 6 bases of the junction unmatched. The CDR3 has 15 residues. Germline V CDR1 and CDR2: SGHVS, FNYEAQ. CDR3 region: CASSGGQGAGETQYF. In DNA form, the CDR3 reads TGTGCCAGCAGCGGGGGACAGGGGGCAGGGGAGACCCAGTACTTC.

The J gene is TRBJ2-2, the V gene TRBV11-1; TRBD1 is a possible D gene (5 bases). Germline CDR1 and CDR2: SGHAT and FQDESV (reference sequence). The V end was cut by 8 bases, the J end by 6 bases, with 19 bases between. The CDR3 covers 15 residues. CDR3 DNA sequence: TGTGCCAGCCAAAGGGGCGAGACCGGAGCCGGGGAGCTGTTTTTT. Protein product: CASQRGETGAGELFF.